The 7 T cell receptor beta chains reported below all come from one sample, sequenced in a study of CD8 T cells in ankylosing spondylitis. Study-wide results and limits: Typical of ankylosing spondylitis blood, it appeared, was a TCR beta motif of under 10 highly homologous variants.

A single record per CDR3 protein comes from TCRdb applying MiXCR to the 5' RACE reads. Here the sample spans around 890,000 distinct CDR3 sequences, about 10% being singletons. For these TCRs, the target antigens are not known. Sequenced material: blood, either unsorted or a sorted T cell fraction (not recorded which). The receptors were gathered from a male donor with ankylosing spondylitis.

This clonotype occurred a few times. The chain has TRBV4-2 and TRBJ1-2; 10 bases agree with TRBD1. V was clipped by 4 bases and J by 4 bases; unmatched bases: 6. Germline V lookup: CDR1 LGHNA, CDR2 YNFKEQ. This CDR3 region has 15 residues. CDR3 nucleotide sequence: TGTGCCAGCAGCCCAGACAGGGGGCTTGGCTATGGCTACACCTTC. As protein: CASSPDRGLGYGYTF.

The rearrangement links TRBV20-1 to TRBJ1-4, with D unresolved. The germline V gene encodes CDR1 DFQATT and CDR2 SNEGSKA (reference sequence). This CDR3 is built from 15 residues. Between the trimmed V and J ends, which lost 0 bases and 8 bases, there was a span of 16 bases. The DNA for the CDR3 is TGCAGTGCTAGAGATCGGGTTCGCGGAGCCGAAAAACTGTTTTTT. Protein product: CSARDRVRGAEKLFF.

Only a few counts were recorded for this clonotype. In DNA, the CDR3 is TGTGCCAGCTCAGCGGGGGCGGTTGATGAGCAGTTCTTC. It codes for CASSAGAVDEQFF. This chain uses TRBV18 with TRBJ2-1; the D gene is possibly TRBD2 (7 bases). Germline V gives CDR1 KGHSH, CDR2 LQKENI. The CDR3 extends over 13 amino acids. Trimming took 5 bases from V and 8 from J, leaving 13 bases between them.

With respect to this clonotype: The junction departs from the called germline gene at one end, perhaps through a read error. The V and J genes are TRBV24-1 and TRBJ2-2; D remains unclear. Germline CDR1 KGHDR, CDR2 SFDVKD. This CDR3 is 16 amino acids long. The chain's CDR3 is CDTSDPTLTETGELFF. CDR3 sequence (DNA): TGTGACACCAGTGATCCAACTCTTACCGAAACCGGGGAGCTGTTTTTT.

The table lists this clonotype with many counts. The genes are TRBV27 and TRBJ2-7, with 7 nucleotides matching TRBD1. The germline V gene encodes CDR1 MNHEY and CDR2 SMNVEV (reference sequence). Germline trimming cut 8 bases from V and 1 base from J; bases unmatched to any gene: 5. The CDR3 length is 13 residues. DNA of the CDR3: TGTGCCAGCCGGCGACAGGGTTCCTACGAGCAGTACTTC. Translated, it gives CASRRQGSYEQYF.

V is TRBV28 and J is TRBJ2-7, with TRBD1 identical over 7 bases. This CDR3 region has 14 residues. Germline values: CDR1 MDHEN, CDR2 SYDVKM. V lost 8 bases to trimming and J lost 4 bases; unmatched junction nucleotides: 11. CDR3 sequence: CASLGEGALYEQYF. Here the CDR3 DNA reads TGTGCCAGCTTGGGAGAGGGGGCTCTGTACGAGCAGTACTTC. The full variable domain, its missing parts supplied by reference TRBV28 and TRBJ2-7, is DVKVTQSSRYLVKRTGEKVFLECVQDMDHENMFWYRQDPGLGLRLIYFSYDVKMKEKGDIPEGYSVSREKKERFSLILESASTNQTSMYLCASLGEGALYEQYFGPGTRLTVT.

This clonotype was observed a few times. The genes are TRBV15 and TRBJ1-6; possible D gene TRBD1, 6 bases. CDR1 and CDR2 from the germline V gene are LNHNV and YYDKDF (reference sequence). With 5 bases removed from V and 10 bases from J, the gap between germline ends came to 15 bases. CDR3 length equals 14 residues. The CDR3 protein is CATSGRRGNSPLHF. The CDR3 DNA sequence: TGTGCCACCAGCGGGCGCAGGGGAAACTCACCCCTCCACTTT.